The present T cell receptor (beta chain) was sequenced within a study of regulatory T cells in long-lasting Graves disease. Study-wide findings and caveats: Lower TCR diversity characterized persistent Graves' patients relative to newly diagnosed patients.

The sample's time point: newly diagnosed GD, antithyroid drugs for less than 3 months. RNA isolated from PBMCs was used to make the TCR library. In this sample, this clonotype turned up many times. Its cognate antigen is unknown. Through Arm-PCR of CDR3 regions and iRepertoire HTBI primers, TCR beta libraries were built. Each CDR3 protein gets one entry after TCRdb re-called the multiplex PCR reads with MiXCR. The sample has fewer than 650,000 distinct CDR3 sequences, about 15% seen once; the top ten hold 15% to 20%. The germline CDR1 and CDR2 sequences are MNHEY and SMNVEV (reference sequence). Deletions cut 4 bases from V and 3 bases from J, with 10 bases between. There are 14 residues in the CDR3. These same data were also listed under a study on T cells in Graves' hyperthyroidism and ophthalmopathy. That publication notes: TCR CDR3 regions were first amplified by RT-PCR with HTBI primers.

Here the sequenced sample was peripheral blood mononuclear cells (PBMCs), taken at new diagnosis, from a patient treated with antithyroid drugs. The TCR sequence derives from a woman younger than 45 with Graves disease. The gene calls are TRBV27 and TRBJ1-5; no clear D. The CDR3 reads CASSSDPNNQPQHF. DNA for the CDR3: TGTGCCAGCAGTTCAGACCCGAACAATCAGCCCCAGCATTTT.